Presented here are 23 T cell receptor beta chains from one specimen sequenced in a study of cytomegalovirus exposure and HLA in healthy donors. TCRdb's table, derived via immunoSEQ multiplex PCR, lists solely in-frame clones and lacks some. Of under 150,000 clones in the sample, about nine tenths are singletons; the top ten hold roughly 3%. Sequencing was carried out using PBMCs. The receptors originated from a man younger than 30 in good health and CMV-seronegative.

J is TRBJ2-7 and V is TRBV7-2; D might be TRBD1 (5 bases). In germline, CDR1 is SGHTA, CDR2 FQGNSA. The CDR3 totals 15 residues. V was clipped by 5 bases and J by 3 bases, with 17 bases between them. CDR3 region: CASSQGSDPLYEQYF. CDR3 DNA sequence: TGTGCCAGCAGCCAGGGATCTGACCCTCTCTACGAGCAGTACTTC.

The chain carries TRBV7-9 and TRBJ1-4; a possible D gene is TRBD1 (6 bases). With 1 base removed from V and 0 bases from J, the gap between germline ends came to 12 bases. CDR1 is SEHNR, CDR2 FQNEAQ, per germline (reference sequence). CDR3 length: 17 amino acids. CDR3 DNA: TGTGCCAGCAGCTTAGTGGACAGATCTGCAACTAATGAAAAACTGTTTTTT. It translates to CASSLVDRSATNEKLFF.

The chain couples TRBV4-3 to TRBJ2-3; TRBD2 aligns across 7 bases. V gave up 0 bases and J gave up 1 base; unmatched junction bases: 7. The CDR3 contains 17 residues. Germline values: CDR1 LGHNA, CDR2 YSLEER. CDR3 nucleotide sequence: TGCGCCAGCAGCCAAGATCGTGGGGGAGGGGGCACAGATACGCAGTATTTT. Its protein is CASSQDRGGGGTDTQYF.

V usage is TRBV27 and J usage is TRBJ1-2; 7 bases are a match to TRBD1. CDR3 length: 13 residues. After removal of 3 bases from V and 4 bases from J, the junction contained 2 bases not matched to a gene. Germline-derived CDR1 and CDR2 are MNHEY and SMNVEV (reference sequence). Here the CDR3 DNA reads TGTGCCAGCAGTTTGACAGGGAGCTATGGCTACACCTTC. Translated, it gives CASSLTGSYGYTF.

This clone was picked up one time. The gene calls are TRBV30 and TRBJ1-5; D gene unclear. V dropped 2 bases and J dropped 5 bases, with 10 bases sitting between them. CDR3 length: 13 amino acids. Germline CDR1 GTSNPN, CDR2 SVGIG (reference sequence). The CDR3 spells CAWSTGFDQPQHF. CDR3 coding DNA: TGTGCCTGGAGTACCGGGTTCGATCAGCCCCAGCATTTT.

The chain is built from TRBV6-4 and TRBJ2-1; D perhaps matches TRBD2 (6 bases). V lost 4 bases and J 11 bases, leaving 15 bases between the germline ends. Germline V gene data show CDR1 as MRHNA and CDR2 as SNTAGT. The CDR3 loop spans 13 amino acids. The CDR3 protein is CASSGGDSRQQFF. The DNA of the CDR3 is TGTGCCAGCAGTGGCGGGGACTCCCGGCAGCAGTTCTTC.

The chain employs TRBV6-1 and TRBJ1-4; 7 bases line up with TRBD1. V gave up 5 bases and J gave up 0 bases; unmatched junction bases: 3. Germline V gives CDR1 MNHNS, CDR2 SASEGT. The CDR3 loop spans 15 amino acids. The CDR3 bases are TGTGCCAGCAGTAACGGACAGGCAACTAATGAAAAACTGTTTTTT. This translates into CASSNGQATNEKLFF.

The chain links TRBV27 to TRBJ2-5, with D perhaps TRBD1 (6 bases). Trimming shortened V by 10 bases and J by 7 bases, and 25 bases separated the two germline ends. The CDR3 is made up of 15 amino acids. Germline CDR1 MNHEY, CDR2 SMNVEV (reference sequence). CDR3 coding DNA: TGTGCCACCCCCGGCCGAGACAGGCCTACAGGGACCCAGTACTTC. Amino acids: CATPGRDRPTGTQYF.

CDR3 in DNA: TGTGCCAGCAGCCTGGCAGGCCGTCCCCATTCCGAGCAGTACTTC. Its protein is CASSLAGRPHSEQYF. The chain links TRBV13 to TRBJ2-7, with D hard to call. Trimming took 5 bases from V and 6 from J, leaving 20 bases between them. CDR1 and CDR2 (germline): PRHDT, FYEKMQ (reference sequence). The CDR3 loop spans 15 amino acids. The variable domain in full, with the rest retrieved from reference TRBV13 and TRBJ2-7, is AAGVIQSPRHLIKEKRETATLKCYPIPRHDTVYWYQQGPGQDPQFLISFYEKMQSDKGSIPDRFSAQQFSDYHSELNMSSLELGDSALYFCASSLAGRPHSEQYFGPGTRLTVT.

J is TRBJ2-2 and V is TRBV11-3, with 7 bases fitting TRBD1. Germline lookup yields CDR1 SGHNT and CDR2 YENEEA. CDR3 length equals 16 residues. The junction had 4 bases not matched to a gene; V was cut back by 0 bases and J by 3 bases. CDR3 sequence reads: CASSLDRTGDTGELFF. The CDR3 DNA follows: TGTGCCAGCAGCTTAGACCGGACAGGAGACACCGGGGAGCTGTTTTTT.

The rearrangement joins TRBV6-1 to TRBJ1-6; a weak D match, TRBD1 (6 bases). CDR3 length equals 16 residues. CDR1 is MNHNS, CDR2 SASEGT, per germline. Trimming removed 1 base from V and 14 bases from J, with 21 bases in between. CDR3 DNA sequence: TGTGCCAGCAGTGAAGAGAGGGGGGGCGTCCCTAGGACCCTCCACTTT. It translates to CASSEERGGVPRTLHF.

This chain uses TRBV4-1 with TRBJ1-5, with a weak D call TRBD1 (5 bases). CDR1 and CDR2 (germline): MGHRA, YSYEKL. CDR3 length equals 16 residues. V lost 1 base and J lost 6, with 16 bases in between. Written as DNA, the CDR3 is TGCGCCAGCAGCCAAGTTGGAGGGGCGGTGGCTCAGCCCCAGCATTTT. Protein: CASSQVGGAVAQPQHF.

The chain has TRBV4-1 and TRBJ2-6, with TRBD1 matching over 8 bases. Trimming cost V 5 bases and J 4 bases; bases outside gene matches: 10. The CDR3 is 17 amino acids. Germline-derived CDR1 and CDR2 are MGHRA and YSYEKL. The CDR3 sequence: CASSVRSQGAGANVLTF. For the CDR3, the DNA is TGCGCCAGCAGCGTCCGTAGCCAGGGGGCCGGGGCCAACGTCCTGACTTTC.

The chain has TRBV7-9 and TRBJ1-2; D is undetermined. Germline V CDR1 and CDR2: SEHNR, FQNEAQ (reference sequence). V gave up 1 base and J gave up 6 bases, with 12 bases separating them. This CDR3 contains 14 residues. The CDR3 sequence is CASSLEWEGDGYTF. The CDR3 DNA follows: TGTGCCAGCAGCTTAGAATGGGAGGGAGATGGCTACACCTTC.

The chain couples TRBV13 to TRBJ2-2; unclear D gene. This CDR3 is built from 13 residues. The V end lost 5 bases, the J end lost 4 bases, and 8 bases lay between the germline ends. Germline loops: CDR1 PRHDT, CDR2 FYEKMQ (reference sequence). The CDR3 here is CASSQQSTGELFF. The CDR3 bases are TGTGCCAGCAGCCAACAAAGCACCGGGGAGCTGTTTTTT.

The chain joins TRBV7-9 to TRBJ2-1; D remains unclear. Germline CDR1 reads SEHNR; CDR2 reads FQNEAQ (reference sequence). The CDR3 length is 13 residues. The ends were cut back, 4 bases at V and 3 bases at J, with 7 bases in the middle. The CDR3 nucleotides read TGTGCCAGCAGCTCCCCGGTCTACAATGAGCAGTTCTTC. It is translated as CASSSPVYNEQFF.

V and J are TRBV27 and TRBJ2-7, with TRBD2 matching 7 bases. Germline CDR1 reads MNHEY; CDR2 reads SMNVEV (reference sequence). The ends lost 8 bases at V and 4 bases at J; junction bases unmatched: 11. The CDR3 is 14 amino acids. CDR3 amino acids: CASWPRGRRYEQYF. The CDR3 bases are TGTGCCAGCTGGCCTCGCGGGAGACGTTACGAGCAGTACTTC.

The genes are TRBV19 and TRBJ2-7; D unresolved. Deletions cut 5 bases from V and 5 bases from J, with 19 bases between. The germline CDR1 and CDR2 sequences are LNHDA and SQIVND (reference sequence). This CDR3 contains 15 residues. The CDR3 protein is CASSPTTTTYHEQYF. Here the CDR3 DNA reads TGTGCCAGTAGTCCCACCACAACTACGTACCACGAGCAGTACTTC.

This sequence joins TRBV6-6 and TRBJ2-5; 7 bases agree with TRBD2. V trimming: 8 bases; J trimming: 2 bases; junction bases outside the gene matches: 8. Germline lookup yields CDR1 MNHNY and CDR2 SVGAGI (reference sequence). This CDR3 has 14 residues. CDR3 sequence reads: CASSDRGEQETQYF. For the CDR3, the DNA is TGTGCCAGCTCTGATCGGGGGGAGCAAGAGACCCAGTACTTC.

V usage is TRBV13 and J usage is TRBJ2-5, with TRBD2 matching over 10 bases. The CDR3 runs to 16 residues. Germline V gene lookup returns CDR1 PRHDT and CDR2 FYEKMQ (reference sequence). The junction had 7 bases not matched to a gene; V was cut back by 6 bases and J by 0 bases. Here the CDR3 reads CASRVLAGADQETQYF. As DNA, the CDR3 is TGTGCCAGCAGGGTTCTAGCGGGGGCAGACCAAGAGACCCAGTACTTC.

Points on this clone: A read error may produce the germline difference seen at one junction end. The sample holds other DNA sequences that translate to the same CDR3. The chain joins TRBV9 to TRBJ2-6; TRBD1 matches at 7 bases. The CDR3 is 17 residues long. CDR1 and CDR2 from the germline V gene are SGDLS and YYNGEE. DNA for the CDR3: TGTGCCAGCAGCCACGGACAGGCCACCTCTGGGGCCAACGTCCTGACCTTC. Amino acids: CASSHGQATSGANVLTF.

V is TRBV4-1 and J is TRBJ2-7; 10 bases align to TRBD2. The CDR3 is made up of 18 amino acids. Germline V gene lookup returns CDR1 MGHRA and CDR2 YSYEKL. After removal of 0 bases from V and 2 bases from J, the junction contained 10 bases not matched to a gene. CDR3 in DNA: TGCGCCAGCAGCCAAGAAGTGGGTTGGACTAGCGGAGCCTACGAGCAGTACTTC. Its protein product is CASSQEVGWTSGAYEQYF.

V usage is TRBV5-1 and J usage is TRBJ1-6; maybe TRBD1 (6 bases). V was cut by 2 bases and J by 7 bases, with 16 bases left in between. The germline CDR1 and CDR2 sequences are SGHRS and YFSETQ. The CDR3 spans 16 residues. For the CDR3, the DNA is TGCGCCAGCAGCTTTGAGGGCCACAGGGTCAATTCACCCCTCCACTTT. Residues: CASSFEGHRVNSPLHF.